These T cell receptor beta chains were read from a single sample in a study of human T cells and chemical hapten exposure. Each CDR3 protein is one row after TCRdb ran MiXCR on the RACE reads. The sample contains under 90,000 distinct CDR3 sequences, around 9.5% of which appear only once. Sequenced material: whole blood, taken in connection with sensitization to the hapten diphenylcyclopropenone (DPC). The receptors shown here come from a woman aged 40 to 55 with alopecia areata. Some clones in this sample may be carry-over from other donors' samples. The CDR3 runs from the conserved cysteine through the conserved F or W. D genes are given only for firm matches. Size values are once, few and many counts, or a class for expanded clones, and some rows have none.

j_call	v_call	d_call	clone_size	cdr3_aa	cdr3_nt
TRBJ2-1	TRBV5-6	.	.	CASSRTLPEQFF	TGTGCCAGCAGCCGGACACTCCCTGAGCAGTTCTTC
TRBJ1-2	TRBV7-9	.	.	CASSPSRVYGYTF	TGTGCCAGCAGCCCCTCCCGGGTCTATGGCTACACCTTC
TRBJ2-3	TRBV28	.	.	CASRLFGQGGADTQYF	TGTGCCAGCAGACTCTTCGGACAGGGAGGGGCAGATACGCAGTATTTT
TRBJ2-7	TRBV18	TRBD1	few	CASSSGQGPYEQYF	TGTGCCAGCTCATCCGGACAGGGACCCTACGAGCAGTACTTC
TRBJ2-3	TRBV12-5	TRBD2	.	CASGMGLAGPWTDTQYF	TGTGCTAGTGGTATGGGACTAGCGGGACCTTGGACAGATACGCAGTATTTT
TRBJ2-3	TRBV9	TRBD1	few	CASSVARGPSSTDTQYF	TGTGCCAGCAGCGTAGCGAGGGGGCCCTCAAGCACAGATACGCAGTATTTT
TRBJ1-2	TRBV7-7	TRBD1	few	CASSRLDREAYGYTF	TGTGCTAGCAGCCGCTTGGACAGGGAGGCCTATGGCTACACCTTC
TRBJ1-1	TRBV29-1	.	.	CSVGGAAEAFF	TGCAGCGTTGGGGGGGCGGCTGAAGCTTTCTTT
TRBJ1-2	TRBV6-5	.	.	CASSYRGLQYYGYTF	TGTGCCAGCAGTTACCGGGGCCTACAATACTATGGCTACACCTTC
TRBJ1-1	TRBV7-9	.	.	CASSPPQGRTEAFF	TGTGCCAGCAGCCCCCCACAGGGTCGGACTGAAGCTTTCTTT
TRBJ1-3	TRBV6-5	.	.	CASSQSGNTIYF	TGTGCCAGCAGTCAATCTGGAAACACCATATATTTT
TRBJ2-2	TRBV7-3	.	.	CASSPFTGERFF	TGTGCCAGCAGCCCTTTCACCGGGGAGCGGTTTTTT
TRBJ2-7	TRBV5-6	TRBD2	many	CASSSQRNEPGLVAYEQYF	TGTGCCAGCAGCTCCCAACGGAACGAACCTGGACTAGTGGCATACGAGCAGTACTTC
TRBJ2-5	TRBV5-4	TRBD1	many	CASSPPGTGVETQYF	TGTGCCAGCAGCCCCCCCGGGACAGGGGTCGAGACCCAGTACTTC
TRBJ2-2	TRBV29-1	.	many	CSASNLTPGELFF	TGCAGCGCCTCAAACTTGACACCCGGGGAGCTGTTTTTT
TRBJ2-3	TRBV4-3	.	many	CASRLAGGSDTQYF	TGCGCCAGCAGGTTGGCCGGGGGCTCAGATACGCAGTATTTT
TRBJ1-2	TRBV5-1	.	many	CASSGRTKGSDGYTF	TGCGCCAGCAGCGGCAGGACTAAGGGTAGCGATGGCTACACCTTC
TRBJ2-2	TRBV15	.	many	CATSRTTANTGELFF	TGTGCCACCTCCCGGACAACGGCGAACACCGGGGAGCTGTTTTTT
TRBJ1-1	TRBV19	.	few	CASSIKPGPNTEAFF	TGTGCCAGTAGTATAAAGCCGGGGCCGAACACTGAAGCTTTCTTT
TRBJ1-4	TRBV2	TRBD1	few	CASSRDRTDQTTNEKLFF	TGTGCCAGCAGTCGGGACAGGACCGATCAAACAACTAATGAAAAACTGTTTTTT
TRBJ1-5	TRBV6-6	.	.	CASSYGADNSNQPQHF	TGTGCCAGCAGTTACGGAGCGGACAATAGCAATCAGCCCCAGCATTTT
TRBJ2-3	TRBV7-2	.	many	CASSSGLITTDTQYF	TGTGCCAGCAGCTCGGGACTTATCACCACAGATACGCAGTATTTT
TRBJ1-5	TRBV7-9	.	many	CASTQPFLRDYSNQPQHF	TGTGCCAGCACCCAACCATTTTTAAGGGACTATAGCAATCAGCCCCAGCATTTT
TRBJ1-1	TRBV29-1	.	.	CSVVSRVLAFF	TGCAGCGTTGTTTCCCGGGTCTTAGCTTTCTTT
TRBJ1-1	TRBV6-5	TRBD1	many	CASSSLGRGHLEAFF	TGTGCCAGCAGTTCCCTCGGCAGGGGGCACCTTGAAGCTTTCTTT
TRBJ1-6	TRBV12-3/TRBV12-4	.	few	CASSLDDRLNSPLHF	TGTGCCAGCAGTCTCGATGACAGGCTCAATTCACCCCTCCACTTT
TRBJ1-5	TRBV5-4	.	.	CASSPRTVINQPQHF	TGTGCCAGCAGCCCAAGGACAGTGATCAATCAGCCCCAGCATTTT
TRBJ1-5	TRBV12-3/TRBV12-4	.	few	CASRLTENQPQHF	TGTGCCAGCAGGCTGACGGAGAATCAGCCCCAGCATTTT
TRBJ1-1	TRBV9	.	.	CASSDIAGEEAFF	TGTGCCAGCAGCGACATCGCGGGGGAAGAAGCTTTCTTT
TRBJ2-3	TRBV5-1	TRBD2	many	CASSLAGGATDTQYF	TGCGCCAGCAGCTTGGCCGGGGGGGCCACAGATACGCAGTATTTT
TRBJ2-7	TRBV14	.	few	CASSYTQGYEQYF	TGTGCCAGCAGCTACACCCAGGGCTACGAGCAGTACTTC
TRBJ1-3	TRBV7-2	.	few	CASSSPSIHTIYF	TGTGCCAGCAGCTCTCCCTCAATACACACCATATATTTT